This TCR beta chain was documented in a study of graft-versus-host responses after intestinal transplantation. Findings of the study overall: Present in recipient marrow, GvH clones included some that appeared first in ileum or blood.

In the case of this clone: Its matching antigen is unknown.

Germline V gene lookup returns CDR1 SGHDT and CDR2 YYEEEE. This CDR3 spans 17 amino acids. Trimming cost V 1 base and J 1 base, with 17 bases left between them. Only in-frame clones appear in the TCRdb table, and some are missing; sequencing was by immunoSEQ multiplex PCR. The table lists about 24,000 clones, approximately 85% of them singletons. The gene calls are TRBV5-6 and TRBJ1-1; D uncertain. This sequence originates from a human patient who received an intestinal transplant, so some T cells may come from the graft donor. Specimen: PBMCs, collected around 460 days after intestinal transplant. The CDR3 DNA reads TGTGCCAGCAGCTTGACACTTGATGCTGGACGGAACACTGAAGCTTTCTTT. Protein sequence: CASSLTLDAGRNTEAFF.